Listed here are 18 T cell receptor beta chains from one sample, sequenced in a study of blood T cell repertoires in COVID-19 (dated by TCRdb to 2020 to 2021). The library was prepared using the immunoSEQ multiplex PCR assay. The source is immuneACCESS, and TCRdb retained only in-frame sequences with V and J called. Part of the clones is not carried over; for the studies checked, unresolved V genes explain less than half of this, and the remainder is unexplained. Within this sample are 65,000 to 70,000 clones, with approximately 93% of them counted one time only. The top ten clones comprise approximately 2.9% of the sample. The sequenced sample consisted of peripheral blood. The source of these receptors is a man in his sixties or seventies with active COVID-19.

The chain links TRBV9 to TRBJ2-3; the D is unclear. The V and J ends lost 0 bases and 4 bases respectively, with 15 bases between them. The germline V gene encodes CDR1 SGDLS and CDR2 YYNGEE. CDR3 length: 16 residues. The CDR3 spells CASSVAQARWADTQYF. The CDR3 DNA follows: TGTGCCAGCAGCGTAGCTCAGGCCCGGTGGGCAGATACGCAGTATTTT.

This rearrangement joins TRBV6-6 to TRBJ2-7; maybe TRBD1 (5 bases). V was shortened by 2 bases and J by 0 bases, with 11 bases between the two germline ends. The CDR3 totals 15 residues. Germline loops: CDR1 MNHNY, CDR2 SVGAGI (reference sequence). Here the CDR3 reads CASSYQGESSYEQYF. Here the CDR3 DNA reads TGTGCCAGCAGTTACCAGGGCGAAAGCTCCTACGAGCAGTACTTC.

The genes are TRBV10-3 and TRBJ2-3, with 10 nucleotides matching TRBD2. Germline V gives CDR1 ENHRY, CDR2 SYGVKD. This CDR3 has 15 amino acids. V trimming: 10 bases; J trimming: 0 bases; junction bases outside the gene matches: 7. CDR3 coding DNA: TGTGCCACCCTCCGGACTAGCGGAAGCACAGATACGCAGTATTTT. This sequence encodes CATLRTSGSTDTQYF.

CDR3 sequence (DNA): TGTGCCAGCAGAAAAGGACCGGGACAGGGTGACACTGAAGCTTTCTTT. Protein sequence: CASRKGPGQGDTEAFF. The gene calls are TRBV5-5 and TRBJ1-1; 9 positions agree with TRBD1. CDR3 length: 16 residues. V shed 5 bases and J 3 bases; nucleotides not matched to a gene: 11. Germline V CDR1 and CDR2: SGHKS, YYEKEE (reference sequence).

This chain connects TRBV6-5 to TRBJ1-2; D not certain. Trimming stripped 2 bases from V and 4 bases from J, with 8 bases between. Germline CDR1 is MNHEY and CDR2 is SVGAGI. The CDR3 runs 13 residues. The chain's CDR3 is CASSYREVYGYTF. The CDR3, as DNA: TGTGCCAGCAGTTACAGGGAGGTCTATGGCTACACCTTC.

This chain uses TRBV11-2 with TRBJ2-2; TRBD1 matches 11 bases. V shed 6 bases and J 3 bases; nucleotides not matched to a gene: 6. This CDR3 region has 16 residues. Germline assignment: CDR1 SGHAT and CDR2 FQNNGV. The CDR3 DNA sequence: TGTGCCAGCAGGCGGACAGGGGGCCTTGACACCGGGGAGCTGTTTTTT. Amino acid sequence: CASRRTGGLDTGELFF.

The chain couples TRBV9 to TRBJ1-4; D not resolved. Per germline, CDR1 SGDLS and CDR2 YYNGEE. Trimming cost V 2 bases and J 0 bases, with 11 bases left between them. CDR3 size: 16 residues. The CDR3 region is CASSVELGATNEKLFF. For the CDR3, the DNA is TGTGCCAGCAGCGTGGAGCTGGGAGCAACTAATGAAAAACTGTTTTTT. Complete variable domain (other parts from reference TRBV9 and TRBJ1-4): DSGVTQTPKHLITATGQRVTLRCSPRSGDLSVYWYQQSLDQGLQFLIQYYNGEERAKGNILERFSAQQFPDLHSELNLSSLELGDSALYFCASSVELGATNEKLFFGSGTQLSVL.

This clone was counted once. The chain couples TRBV7-2 to TRBJ2-5; 8 bases are shared with TRBD2. The CDR3 covers 16 residues. The junction had 10 bases not matched to a gene; V was cut back by 2 bases and J by 5 bases. Germline CDR1 is SGHTA and CDR2 is FQGNSA. In nucleotides, the CDR3 is TGTGCCAGCAGCTTATCCATCGGGGGGGATGGGGAGACCCAGTACTTC. Translating it yields CASSLSIGGDGETQYF. Filled out from reference TRBV7-2 and TRBJ2-5, the complete variable domain reads GAGVSQSPSNKVTEKGKDVELRCDPISGHTALYWYRQSLGQGLEFLIYFQGNSAPDKSGLPSDRFSAERTGGSVSTLTIQRTQQEDSAVYLCASSLSIGGDGETQYFGPGTRLLVL.

The chain employs TRBV24-1 and TRBJ2-2, with D uncertain. Trimming left V 10 bases short and J 0 bases short, with 8 bases between. CDR3 length equals 13 residues. Looked up from germline, CDR1 is KGHDR and CDR2 is SFDVKD. The CDR3 sequence is CATADTNTGELFF. Written as DNA, the CDR3 is TGTGCCACGGCGGATACGAACACCGGGGAGCTGTTTTTT.

The chain combines TRBV6-5 with TRBJ1-2; 7 bases match TRBD1. After removal of 6 bases from V and 3 bases from J, the junction contained 4 bases not matched to a gene. Germline V gene lookup returns CDR1 MNHEY and CDR2 SVGAGI. CDR3 size: 13 residues. The CDR3 DNA reads as TGTGCCAGCAGAAGGACAGGTGACTATGGCTACACCTTC. Amino acids: CASRRTGDYGYTF.

The chain is built from TRBV4-3 and TRBJ2-1, with 11 bases matching TRBD2. The germline CDR1 and CDR2 sequences are LGHNA and YSLEER. V was pared by 2 bases and J by 9 bases, with 6 bases of the junction left unmatched. The length of the CDR3 is 15 residues. The CDR3 DNA is TGCGCCAGCAGCCAACTTAGCGGGGGGGCGGGTGAGCAGTTCTTC. Translated: CASSQLSGGAGEQFF.

This sequence joins TRBV7-9 and TRBJ1-2; 7 positions agree with TRBD1. The V gene end was trimmed by 1 base and the J gene end by 4 bases; junction bases not matched to a gene: 3. The CDR3 loop spans 14 amino acids. Germline lookup yields CDR1 SEHNR and CDR2 FQNEAQ (reference sequence). CDR3 residues: CASSLGGQIYGYTF. The CDR3 bases are TGTGCCAGCAGCTTAGGGGGACAGATCTATGGCTACACCTTC.

V is TRBV5-1 and J is TRBJ2-5; weak D call: TRBD1 (6 bases). CDR1 SGHRS and CDR2 YFSETQ come from the germline V gene. The CDR3 runs 13 residues. V lost 4 bases and J 0 bases, leaving 7 bases between the germline ends. The CDR3 bases are TGCGCCAGCAGCGGGGACAACCAAGAGACCCAGTACTTC. Its translation: CASSGDNQETQYF.

The DNA for the CDR3 is TGTGCCAGTAGTGGTGGAGATGCTCTCAATCAGCCCCAGCATTTT. The encoded protein is CASSGGDALNQPQHF. The chain employs TRBV19 and TRBJ1-5; D is undetermined. The CDR3 has 15 residues. CDR1 and CDR2 (germline): LNHDA, SQIVND (reference sequence). V dropped 5 bases and J dropped 3 bases, with 14 bases sitting between them.

In nucleotides, the CDR3 is TGCAGCGTCCTTAGACAGGGCGCCGTCCTAACCTACGAGCAGTACTTC. Encoded protein: CSVLRQGAVLTYEQYF. V is TRBV29-1 and J is TRBJ2-7, with TRBD1 matching over 7 bases. The CDR3 is made up of 16 amino acids. J was trimmed by 2 bases and V by 6 bases; bases with no gene match: 16. CDR1 is SQVTM, CDR2 ANQGSEA, per germline.

CDR3 DNA: TGTGCCACCAGTGACCACGGGACTAGCAGCTATGAGCAGTTCTTC. Protein sequence: CATSDHGTSSYEQFF. This chain links TRBV24-1 with TRBJ2-1; 9 bases map to TRBD2. CDR1 is KGHDR and CDR2 is SFDVKD in the germline V gene. V shed 4 bases, J shed 8 bases, and the junction held 8 bases outside the gene matches. The CDR3 totals 15 residues.

The rearrangement joins TRBV25-1 to TRBJ2-5; 9 bases line up with TRBD1. With 6 bases clipped from V and 5 bases from J, the junction kept 10 bases outside the gene matches. Germline assignment: CDR1 MGHDK and CDR2 SYGVNS. CDR3 length: 15 residues. Here the CDR3 reads CASSSGQGRGETQYF. CDR3 sequence (DNA): TGTGCCAGCAGCTCCGGACAGGGGCGGGGGGAGACCCAGTACTTC.

V is TRBV3-1 (or the pseudogene TRBV3-2) and J is TRBJ2-6; D ambiguous. The V end lost 5 bases, the J end lost 1 base, and 6 bases lay between the germline ends. Germline CDR1 LGHDT, CDR2 YNNKEL (reference sequence). The CDR3 spans 14 residues. This CDR3 is CASSTESGANVLTF. The CDR3, as DNA: TGTGCCAGCAGCACGGAGTCTGGGGCCAACGTCCTGACTTTC.